This TCR beta chain was recorded in a study of regulatory T cells in long-lasting Graves disease. Study-level information: Persistent cases were those of Graves' disease that involved over 5 years of antithyroid drugs with positive TSH receptor antibodies.

In building TCR beta libraries, iRepertoire HTBI primers were used together with Arm-PCR of CDR3 regions. TCRdb fed the multiplex PCR reads into MiXCR, producing one record per CDR3 protein. The sample lists roughly 500,000 distinct CDR3 sequences; under 25% were seen once. Study observations and caveats: TRBV28, TRBJ1-2 and TRBJ2-5 were favored in persistent disease.

This clonotype was found many times. What it recognizes is unknown. Time point given: persistent/refractory GD, antithyroid drugs over 5 years with positive TRAb. PBMC RNA served as the TCR library source. The patients were drawn from one endocrinology department in Xi'an, China. Approximately 8.3 milliliters of peripheral blood went into EDTA tubes. CDR1 MDHEN and CDR2 SYDVKM come from the germline V gene. The CDR3 contains 15 residues. Deletions cut 5 bases from V and 1 base from J, with 14 bases between. Sequenced material: peripheral blood mononuclear cells (PBMCs), taken when the disease was refractory, from a patient treated with antithyroid drugs. This chain joins TRBV28 and TRBJ2-5; a weak D match, TRBD2 (6 bases). This sequence originates from a female donor with Graves disease. The CDR3 nucleotides read TGTGCCAGCAGTCTCTCGACTAGACCCCAAGAGACCCAGTACTTC. Translating gives CASSLSTRPQETQYF.